These 24 T cell receptor beta chains originate from one sample sequenced in a study of cytomegalovirus exposure and HLA in healthy donors. Use of 60 Vbeta and 13 Jbeta primers characterized the PCR. Sequenced by immunoSEQ multiplex PCR; TCRdb stores in-frame clones only, minus some. The repertoire includes fewer than 350,000 clones, 80% to 90% of them detected once, and 2% to 3% sits in the top ten. Input material: PBMCs. These receptor sequences come from a woman aged 18 to 35 in good health and CMV-seronegative.

The chain couples TRBV7-9 to TRBJ2-1, with a weak D call TRBD1 (6 bases). The V end lost 3 bases, the J end lost 2 bases, and 14 bases lay between the germline ends. Germline loops: CDR1 SEHNR, CDR2 FQNEAQ (reference sequence). The CDR3 consists of 16 residues. CDR3 region: CASSFGQQVPYNEQFF. The DNA of the CDR3 is TGTGCCAGCAGCTTCGGACAGCAAGTACCCTACAATGAGCAGTTCTTC. The full variable domain, rest sourced from reference TRBV7-9 and TRBJ2-1, is DTGVSQNPRHKITKRGQNVTFRCDPISEHNRLYWYRQTLGQGPEFLTYFQNEAQLEKSRLLSDRFSAERPKGSFSTLEIQRTEQGDSAMYLCASSFGQQVPYNEQFFGPGTRLTVL.

V usage is TRBV14 and J usage is TRBJ1-6; D call uncertain. Germline loops: CDR1 SGHDN, CDR2 FVKESK. This CDR3 is built from 15 residues. V gave up 1 base and J gave up 6 bases, with 10 bases separating them. The CDR3 DNA is TGTGCCAGCAGCCAAGGCCAGAACCGTAATTCACCCCTCCACTTT. This gives the protein CASSQGQNRNSPLHF.

The chain links TRBV9 to TRBJ2-2; D gene uncertain. CDR1 is SGDLS, CDR2 YYNGEE, per germline. Trimming stripped 2 bases from V and 4 bases from J, with 6 bases between. The CDR3 covers 13 residues. For the CDR3, the DNA is TGTGCCAGCAGCGTCTCCTCCACCGGGGAGCTGTTTTTT. This gives the protein CASSVSSTGELFF. Full variable domain (outside the CDR3, taken from reference TRBV9 and TRBJ2-2): DSGVTQTPKHLITATGQRVTLRCSPRSGDLSVYWYQQSLDQGLQFLIQYYNGEERAKGNILERFSAQQFPDLHSELNLSSLELGDSALYFCASSVSSTGELFFGEGSRLTVL.

CDR3 in DNA: TGTGCCAGCTCACCAATCGGCAGGGAGGGCTATGGCTACACCTTC. Amino acids: CASSPIGREGYGYTF. The genes are TRBV18 and TRBJ1-2; TRBD1 is a possible D gene (5 bases). This CDR3 region has 15 residues. Germline loops: CDR1 KGHSH, CDR2 LQKENI. V was shortened by 2 bases and J by 4 bases, with 14 bases between the two germline ends.

The rearrangement joins TRBV2 to TRBJ1-3, with 10 positions matching TRBD1. This CDR3 is built from 15 residues. With V trimmed by 6 bases and J by 4 bases, 6 bases remained unmatched. The germline CDR1 and CDR2 sequences are SNHLY and FYNNEI. CDR3 nucleotides: TGTGCCAGCAGCGGGACAGGGGTTGCGGGAAACACCATATATTTT. Amino acid sequence: CASSGTGVAGNTIYF.

This clone was counted a single time. This chain joins TRBV29-1 and TRBJ1-2, with D perhaps matching TRBD1 (6 bases). The V gene lost 3 bases and the J gene lost 5 bases, with 7 bases spanning the gap. The germline gives CDR1 SQVTM, CDR2 ANQGSEA. The CDR3 is made up of 11 amino acids. CDR3 region: CSVDRGYGYTF. In nucleotides, the CDR3 is TGCAGCGTTGACAGGGGTTATGGCTACACCTTC.

The CDR3 reads CASSLRGQGAAYGYTF. The CDR3 DNA is TGTGCCAGCAGCTTGCGGGGGCAGGGGGCTGCTTATGGCTACACCTTC. The chain carries TRBV13 and TRBJ1-2; TRBD1 agrees at 8 bases. The length of the CDR3 is 16 residues. With 3 bases clipped from V and 5 bases from J, the junction kept 11 bases outside the gene matches. The germline CDR1 and CDR2 sequences are PRHDT and FYEKMQ (reference sequence).

The chain combines TRBV5-1 with TRBJ2-1; perhaps TRBD2 as D (7 bases). Trimming stripped 7 bases from V and 1 base from J, with 18 bases between. CDR1 and CDR2 (germline): SGHRS, YFSETQ. The CDR3 is 16 residues long. As DNA, the CDR3 is TGCGCCAGCCGGCCCGGAGAGGGGGGGTCCTACAATGAGCAGTTCTTC. It is translated as CASRPGEGGSYNEQFF.

V and J are TRBV7-9 and TRBJ1-1; 8 bases are shared with TRBD1. This CDR3 contains 15 residues. The germline V gene encodes CDR1 SEHNR and CDR2 FQNEAQ (reference sequence). J was trimmed by 2 bases and V by 7 bases; bases with no gene match: 9. CDR3 sequence: CASTSTGALNTEAFF. The CDR3, as DNA: TGTGCCAGCACCTCGACAGGGGCCCTAAACACTGAAGCTTTCTTT.

The chain couples TRBV6-5 to TRBJ2-4; maybe TRBD2 (6 bases). CDR3 length equals 15 residues. V lost 4 bases and J lost 3, with 13 bases in between. Germline V gives CDR1 MNHEY, CDR2 SVGAGI. In DNA, the CDR3 is TGTGCCAGCAGTTCGCGGGGCACCGGCAAAAACATTCAGTACTTC. This codes for CASSSRGTGKNIQYF.

This clone was detected only once. The rearrangement uses TRBV7-9 and TRBJ1-1, with TRBD1 matching over 10 bases. The V and J ends lost 2 bases and 6 bases, in that order; junction bases with no gene match: 3. The CDR3 length is 14 residues. The germline gives CDR1 SEHNR, CDR2 FQNEAQ (reference sequence). DNA for the CDR3: TGTGCCAGCAGCTTATCCGGGACAGGGGCTGAAGCTTTCTTT. It encodes CASSLSGTGAEAFF.

The chain recombines TRBV19 with TRBJ1-3, with 7 bases fitting TRBD1. The trim removed 4 bases at V and 0 bases at J, leaving 0 bases unmatched. Germline assignment: CDR1 LNHDA and CDR2 SQIVND (reference sequence). The CDR3 contains 14 residues. The CDR3 protein is CASSTGGSGNTIYF. As DNA, the CDR3 is TGTGCCAGTAGTACAGGGGGCTCTGGAAACACCATATATTTT. Filled out from reference TRBV19 and TRBJ1-3, the complete variable domain reads DGGITQSPKYLFRKEGQNVTLSCEQNLNHDAMYWYRQDPGQGLRLIYYSQIVNDFQKGDIAEGYSVSREKKESFPLTVTSAQKNPTAFYLCASSTGGSGNTIYFGEGSWLTVV.

The chain uses TRBV2 and TRBJ1-1, with unresolved D. The CDR3 is 14 amino acids. CDR1 and CDR2 (germline): SNHLY, FYNNEI. Trimming left V 1 base short and J 3 bases short, with 9 bases between. Here the CDR3 reads CASSEERAHTEAFF. The CDR3 DNA sequence: TGTGCCAGCAGTGAAGAGAGGGCTCACACTGAAGCTTTCTTT.

With regard to this clone: Given the absence of the conserved phenylalanine or tryptophan at the CDR3 end, a read error is likely. The chain combines TRBV9 with TRBJ2-7, with D possibly matching TRBD1 (5 bases). Germline V lookup: CDR1 SGDLS, CDR2 YYNGEE. The CDR3 consists of 12 residues. Trimming removed 2 bases from V and 6 bases from J, with 9 bases in between. The CDR3 bases are TGTGCCAGCAGCGTTCAGGGTGGCGAGCAGTACCTC. Translating it yields CASSVQGGEQYL.

The chain combines TRBV5-1 with TRBJ2-2; 15 nucleotides agree with TRBD2. With 3 bases clipped from V and 1 base from J, the junction kept 4 bases outside the gene matches. CDR3 size: 18 residues. From germline, CDR1 is SGHRS and CDR2 YFSETQ. The CDR3 DNA sequence: TGCGCCAGCAGCTCTGGACTAGCGGGGGGGAAGAACACCGGGGAGCTGTTTTTT. Residues: CASSSGLAGGKNTGELFF. Variable domain in full (rest from reference TRBV5-1 and TRBJ2-2): KAGVTQTPRYLIKTRGQQVTLSCSPISGHRSVSWYQQTPGQGLQFLFEYFSETQRNKGNFPGRFSGRQFSNSRSEMNVSTLELGDSALYLCASSSGLAGGKNTGELFFGEGSRLTVL.

This chain links TRBV2 with TRBJ2-3, with 8 bases aligning to TRBD2. Germline V CDR1 and CDR2: SNHLY, FYNNEI. The V and J ends lost 6 bases and 0 bases, in that order; junction bases with no gene match: 26. This CDR3 region has 22 residues. This CDR3 is CASRIPREGGSGGPSSTDTQYF. The DNA for the CDR3 is TGTGCCAGCAGGATTCCCAGGGAGGGGGGGAGCGGGGGACCCTCTAGCACAGATACGCAGTATTTT.

J is TRBJ1-5 and V is TRBV4-1; D is possibly TRBD1 (5 bases). Germline values: CDR1 MGHRA, CDR2 YSYEKL. CDR3 length: 17 amino acids. Trimming left V 0 bases short and J 5 bases short, with 17 bases between. The CDR3 DNA reads TGCGCCAGCAGCCAAGATCAAGGGACTCCGGACGATCAGCCCCAGCATTTT. It encodes CASSQDQGTPDDQPQHF.

The chain employs TRBV6-5 and TRBJ1-1; D is perhaps TRBD1 (6 bases). CDR3 length: 14 amino acids. CDR1 and CDR2 (germline): MNHEY, SVGAGI. Trimming stripped 6 bases from V and 5 bases from J, with 16 bases between. The CDR3 DNA reads as TGTGCCAGCAGCCAGCGGGGGGGGCCGACTGAAGCTTTCTTT. Amino acids: CASSQRGGPTEAFF.

V gene TRBV7-8 combines with J gene TRBJ2-7; D is possibly TRBD1 (6 bases). V lost 2 bases and J lost 5, with 13 bases in between. The CDR3 is 14 residues long. CDR1 and CDR2 (germline): SGHVS, FQNEAQ. CDR3 in amino acids: CASSLFGQTNEQYF. As DNA, the CDR3 is TGTGCCAGCAGCTTATTCGGACAGACAAACGAGCAGTACTTC.

The chain joins TRBV15 to TRBJ1-2; D may be TRBD1 (6 bases). Trimming pared 3 bases from V and 4 bases from J, leaving 18 bases between. There are 16 residues in the CDR3. The germline V gene encodes CDR1 LNHNV and CDR2 YYDKDF (reference sequence). The CDR3 is CATSRDRGQLVYGYTF. The CDR3 region has the DNA TGTGCCACCAGCAGGGATAGAGGACAGTTGGTCTATGGCTACACCTTC.

The chain is built from TRBV5-1 and TRBJ2-5; 12 nucleotides line up with TRBD2. The germline V gene has CDR1 SGHRS and CDR2 YFSETQ. This CDR3 spans 15 amino acids. The V gene end was trimmed by 0 bases and the J gene end by 4 bases; junction bases not matched to a gene: 1. CDR3 protein: CASSLGGLAGETQYF. The CDR3, as DNA: TGCGCCAGCAGCTTGGGGGGACTAGCGGGAGAGACCCAGTACTTC. The full variable domain, its missing parts supplied by reference TRBV5-1 and TRBJ2-5, is KAGVTQTPRYLIKTRGQQVTLSCSPISGHRSVSWYQQTPGQGLQFLFEYFSETQRNKGNFPGRFSGRQFSNSRSEMNVSTLELGDSALYLCASSLGGLAGETQYFGPGTRLLVL.

The V call is TRBV2, the J call TRBJ2-5; 11 positions match TRBD2. Germline CDR1 reads SNHLY; CDR2 reads FYNNEI. V gave up 6 bases and J gave up 4 bases; unmatched junction bases: 16. The CDR3 is made up of 18 amino acids. CDR3 nucleotide sequence: TGTGCCAGCAGCCTTCACCGGCCGCTAGCGGGGGGCGGAGAGACCCAGTACTTC. It is translated as CASSLHRPLAGGGETQYF.

The chain joins TRBV10-3 to TRBJ2-5, with 8 bases matching TRBD2. V shed 10 bases, J shed 2 bases, and the junction held 12 bases outside the gene matches. Germline V gene sequence: CDR1 ENHRY, CDR2 SYGVKD. CDR3 length equals 15 residues. The CDR3, as DNA: TGTGCCAGCGGTAGGACTAGCTATATACAAGAGACCCAGTACTTC. Protein product: CASGRTSYIQETQYF.

J is TRBJ2-7 and V is TRBV18, with D tentatively TRBD1 (6 bases). Germline V gives CDR1 KGHSH, CDR2 LQKENI. The CDR3 consists of 13 residues. V lost 1 base and J 5 bases, leaving 9 bases between the germline ends. The CDR3 loop reads CASSPRAGDEQYF. DNA of the CDR3: TGTGCCAGCTCACCACGGGCAGGGGACGAGCAGTACTTC.